This is a list of T cell receptor beta chains from one sample in a study of PD-1 blockade in mismatch repair-deficient tumors. This table comes from immunoSEQ multiplex PCR, and its TCRdb copy is limited to in-frame clones, with some not included. The table includes about 68,000 clones, about 72% detected once. Sequences were derived from peripheral blood, sampled 2 weeks after starting pembrolizumab. The receptors were sampled from an adult with mismatch repair-deficient cancer. The CDR3 runs from the conserved cysteine through the conserved F or W. Fields, in order: V gene, J gene, D gene, clone size, CDR3 DNA, CDR3 protein. D genes are given only for firm matches. Size is stated for part of the rows, as once, few or many counts, or as a class when the clone is expanded.

TRBV10-3,TRBJ2-2,-,-,TGTGCCACTAAAGGAGATACGAACACCGGGGAGCTGTTTTTT,CATKGDTNTGELFF
TRBV27,TRBJ2-7,-,-,TGTGCCAGCAGTTTAGCTGTGGGGGATTCGTCCTACGAGCAGTACTTC,CASSLAVGDSSYEQYF
TRBV11-1,TRBJ2-3,TRBD2,-,TGTGCCAGCAGCTTTGAGAAGGCGGGAGGCTCCACAGATACGCAGTATTTT,CASSFEKAGGSTDTQYF
TRBV2,TRBJ1-1,-,-,TGTGCCAGCACAGTGAAGGATCAAGCTTTCTTT,CASTVKDQAFF
TRBV5-6,TRBJ1-1,-,-,TGTGCCAGCAGCTTGGTTCGAACAGGGCCTAAATTCTTT,CASSLVRTGPKFF
TRBV7-2,TRBJ1-3,-,few,TGTGCCAGCAGCCCGGAGGGAATTTGGGCTGGAAACACCATATATTTT,CASSPEGIWAGNTIYF
TRBV27,TRBJ1-2,TRBD1,-,TGTGCCAGCAGTTTAGACAGGGGCTATGGCTACACCTTC,CASSLDRGYGYTF
TRBV5-5,TRBJ1-5,-,-,TGTGCCAGCAGCTTGGACAGGATAGATCAGCCCCAGCATTTT,CASSLDRIDQPQHF
TRBV11-3,TRBJ1-3,-,few,TGTGCCAGCAGCCACCCTCGGGCGCGGAGCTCTGGAAACACCATATATTTT,CASSHPRARSSGNTIYF
TRBV10-2,TRBJ1-2,-,-,TGCGCCAGCAGTGACAATCCCAGGGAAGGTGATCGCTACACCTTC,CASSDNPREGDRYTF
TRBV4-2,TRBJ2-3,TRBD1,-,TGTGCCAGCAGCCCTTCGACAGGGAAAACAGATACGCAGTATTTT,CASSPSTGKTDTQYF
TRBV5-4,TRBJ2-3,-,-,TGTGCCAGCAGCCCCAGCGGAATTAGCACAGATACGCAGTATTTT,CASSPSGISTDTQYF
TRBV10-3,TRBJ1-2,-,-,TGTGCCATCAATGGGGCCTGGGGCTACACCTTC,CAINGAWGYTF
TRBV19,TRBJ1-5,-,few,TGTGCCAGTAGTACTGATGAGCAGCCCCAGCATTTT,CASSTDEQPQHF
TRBV30,TRBJ2-1,TRBD2,-,TGTGCCTGGAGTCGCGGACTAGCGGGAGTCAATGAGCAGTTCTTC,CAWSRGLAGVNEQFF
TRBV5-5,TRBJ2-5,-,-,TGTGCCAGCCAGCACCCGGGGGAAACATCCGGAGAGACCCAGTACTTC,CASQHPGETSGETQYF
TRBV6-1,TRBJ2-7,-,-,TGTGCCAGCAGTCAAACAGGGACGGAGCAGTACTTC,CASSQTGTEQYF
TRBV25-1,TRBJ1-3,TRBD1,-,TGTGCCAGCATGGAGTCAGGGGGAGGTGGAAACACCATATATTTT,CASMESGGGGNTIYF
TRBV5-1,TRBJ2-3,TRBD1,-,TGCGCCAGCAGCCCGGACAGGGCCGGGTTCGGGGATACGCAGTATTTT,CASSPDRAGFGDTQYF
TRBV19,TRBJ1-1,TRBD1,once,TGTGCCAGTAGTATATCCGGGACAGACGACACTGAAGCTTTCTTT,CASSISGTDDTEAFF
TRBV29-1,TRBJ1-1,-,-,TGCAGCGTTGAAGTGGGCGGAAACACTGAAGCTTTCTTT,CSVEVGGNTEAFF